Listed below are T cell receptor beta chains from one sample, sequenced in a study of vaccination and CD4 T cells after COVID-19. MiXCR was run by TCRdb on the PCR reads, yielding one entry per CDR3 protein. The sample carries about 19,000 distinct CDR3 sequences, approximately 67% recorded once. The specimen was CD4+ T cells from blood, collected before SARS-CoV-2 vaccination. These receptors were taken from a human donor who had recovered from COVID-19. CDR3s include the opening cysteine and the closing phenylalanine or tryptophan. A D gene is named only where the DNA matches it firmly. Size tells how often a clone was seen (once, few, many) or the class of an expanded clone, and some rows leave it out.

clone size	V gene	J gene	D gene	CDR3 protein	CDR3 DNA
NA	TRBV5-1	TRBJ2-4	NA	CASSIDGQLAKNIQYF	TGCGCCAGCAGCATTGACGGACAGCTAGCCAAAAACATTCAGTACTTC
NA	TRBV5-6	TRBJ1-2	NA	CASSWTYGYTF	TGTGCCAGCAGCTGGACTTATGGCTACACCTTC
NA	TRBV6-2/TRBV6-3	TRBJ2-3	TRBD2	CASRTSGSDTQYF	TGTGCCAGTCGGACTAGCGGGAGTGATACGCAGTATTTT
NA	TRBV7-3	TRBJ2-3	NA	CASSLTYTDTQYF	TGTGCCAGCAGCTTAACTTACACAGATACGCAGTATTTT
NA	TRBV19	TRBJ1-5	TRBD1	CASSTQQGGNQPQHF	TGTGCCAGTAGTACGCAACAGGGGGGCAATCAGCCCCAGCATTTT
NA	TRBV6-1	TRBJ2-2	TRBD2	CASSKTGTSISTGELFF	TGTGCCAGCAGTAAGACCGGGACTAGTATTAGCACCGGGGAGCTGTTTTTT
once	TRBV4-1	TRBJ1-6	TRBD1	CASSQGTGNYNSPLHF	TGCGCCAGCAGCCAAGGGACAGGGAACTATAATTCACCCCTCCACTTT
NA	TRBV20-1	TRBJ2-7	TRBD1	CSATRRTGPFLF	TGCAGTGCTACCCGAAGGACAGGGCCTTTCCTGTTC
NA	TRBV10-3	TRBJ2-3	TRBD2	CATMETILAGVTDTQYF	TGTGCCACCATGGAAACGATACTAGCGGGAGTTACAGATACGCAGTATTTT
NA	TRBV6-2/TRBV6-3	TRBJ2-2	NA	CASSYSVAGSDTGELFF	TGTGCCAGCAGTTACTCGGTAGCAGGGAGTGACACCGGGGAGCTGTTTTTT